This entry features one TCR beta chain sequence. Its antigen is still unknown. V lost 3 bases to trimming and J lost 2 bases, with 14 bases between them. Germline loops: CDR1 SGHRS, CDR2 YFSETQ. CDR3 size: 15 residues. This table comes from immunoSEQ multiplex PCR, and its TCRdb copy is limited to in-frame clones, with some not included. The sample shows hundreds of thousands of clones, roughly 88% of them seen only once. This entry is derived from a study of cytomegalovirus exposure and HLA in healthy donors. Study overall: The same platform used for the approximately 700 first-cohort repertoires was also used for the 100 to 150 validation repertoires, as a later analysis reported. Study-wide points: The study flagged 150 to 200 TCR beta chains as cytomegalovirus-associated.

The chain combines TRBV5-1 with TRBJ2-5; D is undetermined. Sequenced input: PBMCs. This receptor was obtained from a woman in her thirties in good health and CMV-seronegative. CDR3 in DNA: TGCGCCAGCAGCTCCGTAGGGATGGGTCAAGAGACCCAGTACTTC. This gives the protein CASSSVGMGQETQYF.